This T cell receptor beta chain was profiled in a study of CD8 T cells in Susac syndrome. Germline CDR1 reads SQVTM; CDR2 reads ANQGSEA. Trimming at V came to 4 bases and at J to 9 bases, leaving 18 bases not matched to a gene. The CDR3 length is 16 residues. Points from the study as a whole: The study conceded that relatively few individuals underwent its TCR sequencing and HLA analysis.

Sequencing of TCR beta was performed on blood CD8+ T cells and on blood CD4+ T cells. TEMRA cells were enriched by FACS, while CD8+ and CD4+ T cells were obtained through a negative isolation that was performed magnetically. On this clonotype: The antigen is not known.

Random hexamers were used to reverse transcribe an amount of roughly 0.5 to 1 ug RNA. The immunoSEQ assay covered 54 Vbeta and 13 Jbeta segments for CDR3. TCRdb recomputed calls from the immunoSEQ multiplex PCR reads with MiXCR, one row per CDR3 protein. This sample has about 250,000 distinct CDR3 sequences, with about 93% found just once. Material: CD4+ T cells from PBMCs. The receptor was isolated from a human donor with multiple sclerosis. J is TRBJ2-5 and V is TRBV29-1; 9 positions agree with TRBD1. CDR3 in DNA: TGCAGCGTTGGTTTTATTTCCGGGACAGGGAAGGCGGCCCAGTACTTC. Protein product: CSVGFISGTGKAAQYF.